Following are 4 T cell receptor beta chains from one sample sequenced in a study of human T cells and chemical hapten exposure. The sample's time point: patch test 3, about 24 weeks after DPC sensitization. Treatment denoted: therapeutic diphenylcyclopropenone sensitization with weekly scalp DPC. TCRdb reprocessed the RACE reads via MiXCR and lists one record per CDR3 protein. The repertoire has more than 95,000 distinct CDR3 sequences, approximately 36% of them found once; the top ten carry around 2.8%. The sample here was whole blood, taken in connection with sensitization to the hapten diphenylcyclopropenone (DPC). The receptors originated from a man aged 40-50 years with alopecia areata. Some clones in this sample may be carry-over from other donors' samples.

At least ten counts were recorded for this clonotype. V gene TRBV5-6 combines with J gene TRBJ2-3, with 12 bases identical to TRBD2. J was trimmed by 6 bases and V by 3 bases; bases with no gene match: 5. The length of the CDR3 is 15 residues. The V gene's germline CDR1 is SGHDT and CDR2 YYEEEE. CDR3 DNA: TGTGCCAGCAGCTCCCTAGCGGGAGGGGCGGATACGCAGTATTTT. Its translation is CASSSLAGGADTQYF.

This clonotype was counted between two and nine times. This sequence joins TRBV4-2 and TRBJ2-7; D call uncertain. The germline CDR1 and CDR2 sequences are LGHNA and YNFKEQ. Trimming removed 2 bases from V and 2 bases from J, with 10 bases in between. This CDR3 is 14 amino acids long. The CDR3 loop is CASSQQEQTYEQYV. DNA for the CDR3: TGTGCCAGCAGCCAACAGGAACAGACCTACGAGCAGTACGTC.

This clonotype was seen a few times. The chain employs TRBV20-1 and TRBJ2-5, with TRBD1 matching 7 bases. The CDR3 totals 14 residues. Germline V gene lookup returns CDR1 DFQATT and CDR2 SNEGSKA (reference sequence). V lost 2 bases, J lost 2 bases, and 5 bases stayed unmatched. As DNA, the CDR3 is TGCAGTGCTAGATATGTGACAGGGCAAGAGACCCAGTACTTC. Translating it yields CSARYVTGQETQYF.

This clonotype showed up just a few times. In nucleotides, the CDR3 is TGTGCCAGCAGCTTATTAAATTCCGTTAGAGGGAATGAAAAACTGTTTTTT. This codes for CASSLLNSVRGNEKLFF. The V and J genes are TRBV7-8 and TRBJ1-4; D unclear. The CDR3 runs to 17 residues. V shed 2 bases and J shed 5 bases, with 18 bases lying between them. CDR1 and CDR2 from the germline V gene are SGHVS and FQNEAQ.